One and the same sample provided the 8 T cell receptor beta chains below, sequenced in a study of blood T cell repertoires in COVID-19. Using immunoSEQ multiplex PCR, the repertoire was profiled, and TCRdb retains in-frame clones only, with some absent. The sample has a few hundred thousand clones, 89% seen once. The sample comprised peripheral blood. These TCRs come from a woman aged 40 to 49 who had recovered from COVID-19.

The chain employs TRBV5-1 and TRBJ1-1, with 7 nucleotides matching TRBD1. This CDR3 comprises 15 residues. Per the germline V gene, CDR1 is SGHRS and CDR2 is YFSETQ. Trimming took 4 bases from V and 1 from J; bases not matched to a gene: 7. The DNA for the CDR3 is TGCGCCAGCAGCAGGGGACAGCCACAGAACACTGAAGCTTTCTTT. This translates into CASSRGQPQNTEAFF.

The chain recombines TRBV28 with TRBJ1-2; 7 bases are a match to TRBD1. The germline V gene encodes CDR1 MDHEN and CDR2 SYDVKM. Losses at the gene ends were 6 bases for V and 3 bases for J; bases not matched to a gene: 7. The CDR3 has 14 residues. CDR3 residues: CASSPQGRYYGYTF. The CDR3 bases are TGTGCCAGCAGCCCACAGGGGCGCTACTATGGCTACACCTTC.

J is TRBJ1-6 and V is TRBV6-5; D might be TRBD1 (6 bases). This CDR3 has 15 residues. Looked up from germline, CDR1 is MNHEY and CDR2 is SVGAGI. The V gene lost 0 bases and the J gene lost 9 bases, with 12 bases spanning the gap. In nucleotides, the CDR3 is TGTGCCAGCAGTTACTCTGCAGGGGTTGTTTCACCCCTCCACTTT. It codes for CASSYSAGVVSPLHF.

The rearrangement links TRBV20-1 to TRBJ2-3, with 8 bases that match TRBD2. Germline CDR1 and CDR2: DFQATT and SNEGSKA (reference sequence). The length of the CDR3 is 16 residues. Germline trimming cut 3 bases from V and 1 base from J; bases unmatched to any gene: 9. The chain's CDR3 is CSASSGIAGRTDTQYF. Written as DNA, the CDR3 is TGCAGTGCTAGTTCGGGCATAGCGGGGCGCACAGATACGCAGTATTTT.

The chain links TRBV4-3 to TRBJ2-3; possible D gene TRBD2, 5 bases. Germline V lookup: CDR1 LGHNA, CDR2 YSLEER. V was clipped by 0 bases and J by 0 bases, with 13 bases between them. This CDR3 region has 17 residues. The CDR3, as DNA: TGCGCCAGCAGCCAAGAGTTCAGTCTAGCTAGCACAGATACGCAGTATTTT. Translation gives CASSQEFSLASTDTQYF.

This clone was detected once. A read error may produce the germline difference seen at one junction end. This rearrangement joins TRBV7-9 to TRBJ2-3; 12 nucleotides align to TRBD2. Germline V gene sequence: CDR1 SEHNR, CDR2 FQNEAQ (reference sequence). The CDR3 loop spans 19 amino acids. CDR3 in amino acids: CASSPGWEGLAGPTDTRYF. The CDR3 bases are TGTGCCAGCAGCCCCGGGTGGGAAGGACTAGCGGGACCCACAGATACGCGGTATTTT.

The chain has TRBV7-2 and TRBJ2-3, with D possibly matching TRBD1 (6 bases). The CDR3 has 13 residues. The V and J ends lost 5 bases and 3 bases respectively, with 9 bases between them. Germline V CDR1 and CDR2: SGHTA, FQGNSA. The CDR3 spells CASSVTGTDTQYF. The CDR3 DNA reads TGTGCCAGCAGCGTAACAGGGACAGATACGCAGTATTTT.

This clone showed up just once. V gene TRBV7-9 combines with J gene TRBJ1-1; 8 bases align to TRBD1. Germline CDR1 SEHNR, CDR2 FQNEAQ (reference sequence). With 0 bases clipped from V and 5 bases from J, the junction kept 8 bases outside the gene matches. The CDR3 length is 16 residues. The CDR3 nucleotides read TGTGCCAGCAGCTTAGCGAGTGGACAGGGAGCGACTGAAGCTTTCTTT. This encodes CASSLASGQGATEAFF. Complete variable domain (other parts from reference TRBV7-9 and TRBJ1-1): DTGVSQNPRHKITKRGQNVTFRCDPISEHNRLYWYRQTLGQGPEFLTYFQNEAQLEKSRLLSDRFSAERPKGSFSTLEIQRTEQGDSAMYLCASSLASGQGATEAFFGQGTRLTVV.